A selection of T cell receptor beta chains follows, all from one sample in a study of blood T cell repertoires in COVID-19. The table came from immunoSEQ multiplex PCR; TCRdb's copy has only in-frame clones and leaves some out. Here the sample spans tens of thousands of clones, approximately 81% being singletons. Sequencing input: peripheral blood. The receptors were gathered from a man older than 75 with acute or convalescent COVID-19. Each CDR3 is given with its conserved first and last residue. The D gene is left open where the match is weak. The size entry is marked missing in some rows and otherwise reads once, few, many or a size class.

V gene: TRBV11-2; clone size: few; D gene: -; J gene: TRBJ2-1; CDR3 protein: CASSPGPGTGHNEQFF; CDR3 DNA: TGTGCCAGCAGCCCCGGGCCCGGTACAGGGCACAATGAGCAGTTCTTC
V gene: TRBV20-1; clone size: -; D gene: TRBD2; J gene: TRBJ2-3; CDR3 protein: CSASGGGITDTQYF; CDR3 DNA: TGCAGTGCTAGTGGGGGGGGAATCACAGATACGCAGTATTTT
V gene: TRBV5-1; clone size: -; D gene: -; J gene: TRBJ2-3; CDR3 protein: CASSADLPGRADTQYF; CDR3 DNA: TGCGCCAGCAGCGCGGACTTACCGGGAAGGGCAGATACGCAGTATTTT
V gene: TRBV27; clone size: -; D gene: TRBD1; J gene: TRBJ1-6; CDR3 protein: CASSLEYRGSPLHF; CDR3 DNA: TGTGCCAGCAGTTTGGAATACAGGGGGTCACCCCTCCACTTT
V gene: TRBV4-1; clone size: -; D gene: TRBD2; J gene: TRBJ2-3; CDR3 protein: CASSPTPTGGTTDTQYF; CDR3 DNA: TGCGCCAGCAGCCCCACCCCCACGGGGGGAACCACAGATACGCAGTATTTT
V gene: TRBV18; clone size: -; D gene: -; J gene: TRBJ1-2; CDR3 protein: CASSQPGTSGYTF; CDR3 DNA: TGTGCCAGCTCACAGCCAGGGACTAGCGGCTACACCTTC
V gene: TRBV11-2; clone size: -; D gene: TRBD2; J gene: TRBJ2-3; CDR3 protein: CASSSRTSGGHTDTQYF; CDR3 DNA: TGTGCCAGCAGCTCCCGGACTAGCGGGGGGCACACAGATACGCAGTATTTT
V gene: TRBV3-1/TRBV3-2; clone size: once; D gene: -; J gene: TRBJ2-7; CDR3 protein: CASSHQGFFYEQYF; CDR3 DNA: TGTGCCAGCAGCCACCAGGGCTTCTTCTACGAGCAGTACTTC
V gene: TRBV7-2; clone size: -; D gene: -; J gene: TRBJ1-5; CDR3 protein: CASSLGQINQPQHF; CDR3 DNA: TGTGCCAGCAGCTTAGGGCAAATCAATCAGCCCCAGCATTTT
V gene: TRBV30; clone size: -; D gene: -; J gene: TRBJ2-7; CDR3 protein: CSLMTSLAYF; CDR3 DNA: TGCTCCCTCATGACATCCCTCGCGTACTTC
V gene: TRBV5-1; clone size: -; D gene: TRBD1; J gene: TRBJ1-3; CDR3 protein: CASSPTGFGNTIYF; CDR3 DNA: TGCGCCAGCAGCCCGACAGGGTTCGGAAACACCATATATTTT
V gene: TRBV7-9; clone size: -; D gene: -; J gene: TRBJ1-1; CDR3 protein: CASSLWPETNTEAFF; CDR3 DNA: TGTGCCAGCAGCTTATGGCCAGAAACGAACACTGAAGCTTTCTTT
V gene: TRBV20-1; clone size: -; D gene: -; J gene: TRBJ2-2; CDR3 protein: CSASSGDLGGELFF; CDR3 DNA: TGCAGTGCTAGTTCAGGGGATCTGGGCGGGGAGCTGTTTTTT
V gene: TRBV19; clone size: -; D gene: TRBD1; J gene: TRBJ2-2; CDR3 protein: CASSIAQGVGELFF; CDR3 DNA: TGTGCCAGTAGTATAGCTCAGGGGGTCGGGGAGCTGTTTTTT
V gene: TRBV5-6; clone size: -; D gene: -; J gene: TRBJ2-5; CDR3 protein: CASSLISEETQYF; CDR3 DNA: TGTGCCAGCAGCTTGATTAGCGAAGAGACCCAGTACTTC
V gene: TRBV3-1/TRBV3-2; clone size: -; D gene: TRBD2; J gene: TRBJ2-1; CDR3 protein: CASSQDWSSGANEQFF; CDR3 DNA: TGTGCCAGCAGCCAAGATTGGTCTAGCGGGGCGAATGAGCAGTTCTTC
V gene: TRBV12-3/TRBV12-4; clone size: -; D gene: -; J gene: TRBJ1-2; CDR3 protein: CASSLAQGGYTF; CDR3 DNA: TGTGCCAGCAGTTTAGCGCAGGGTGGCTACACCTTC
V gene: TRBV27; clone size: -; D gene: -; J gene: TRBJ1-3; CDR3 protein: CASSLQGLPGNTIYF; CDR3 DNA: TGTGCCAGCAGTTTGCAGGGGCTTCCTGGAAACACCATATATTTT
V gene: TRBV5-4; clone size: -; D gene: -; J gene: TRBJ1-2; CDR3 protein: CASSLTGNGYTF; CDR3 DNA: TGTGCCAGCAGCTTAACAGGAAATGGCTACACCTTC
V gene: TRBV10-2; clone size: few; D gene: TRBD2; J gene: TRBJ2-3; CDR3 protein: CASRLREGGGGARDTQYF; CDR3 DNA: TGCGCCAGCAGACTCAGAGAGGGGGGCGGGGGGGCAAGAGATACGCAGTATTTT
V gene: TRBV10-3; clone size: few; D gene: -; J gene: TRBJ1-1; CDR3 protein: CAIRRGGETEAFF; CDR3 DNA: TGTGCCATCAGGCGGGGAGGGGAGACTGAAGCTTTCTTT
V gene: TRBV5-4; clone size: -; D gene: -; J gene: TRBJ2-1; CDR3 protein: CASSLSAYNEQFF; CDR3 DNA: TGTGCCAGCAGCTTGTCAGCCTACAATGAGCAGTTCTTC
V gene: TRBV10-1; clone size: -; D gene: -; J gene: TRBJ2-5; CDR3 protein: CASSVAGYEGPKETQYF; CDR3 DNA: TGCGCCAGCAGTGTGGCGGGGTACGAGGGACCCAAAGAGACCCAGTACTTC
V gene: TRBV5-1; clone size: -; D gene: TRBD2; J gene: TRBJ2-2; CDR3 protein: CASSWTPGGNTGELFF; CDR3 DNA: TGCGCCAGCAGCTGGACGCCGGGGGGGAACACCGGGGAGCTGTTTTTT
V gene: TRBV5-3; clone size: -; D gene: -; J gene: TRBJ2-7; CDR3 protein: CARSLPIPPIYEQYF; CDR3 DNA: TGTGCCAGAAGCTTGCCAATACCTCCTATCTACGAGCAGTACTTC
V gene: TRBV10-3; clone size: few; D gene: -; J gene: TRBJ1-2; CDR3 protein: CAISDNEGYGYTF; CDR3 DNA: TGTGCCATCAGTGATAACGAGGGCTATGGCTACACCTTC
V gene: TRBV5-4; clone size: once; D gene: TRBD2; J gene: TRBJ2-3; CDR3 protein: CASSSRTSGRTDTQYF; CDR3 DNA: TGTGCCAGCAGCTCCCGGACTAGCGGGCGTACAGATACGCAGTATTTT
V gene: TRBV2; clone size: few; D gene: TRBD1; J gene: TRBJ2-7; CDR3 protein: CASSENDRTGILFYEQYF; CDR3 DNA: TGTGCCAGCAGTGAAAACGACAGGACAGGGATCCTTTTCTACGAGCAGTACTTC
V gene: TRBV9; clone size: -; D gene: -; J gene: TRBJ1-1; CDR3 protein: CASSGIRTNNTEAFF; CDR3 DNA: TGTGCCAGCAGCGGGATCAGGACAAATAACACTGAAGCTTTCTTT
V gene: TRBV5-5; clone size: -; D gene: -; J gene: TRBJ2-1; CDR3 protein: CASSLGTGSYNEQFF; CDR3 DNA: TGTGCCAGCAGCCTCGGGACTGGATCCTACAATGAGCAGTTCTTC
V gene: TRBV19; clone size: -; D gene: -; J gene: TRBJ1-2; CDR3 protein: CASKARGGYTF; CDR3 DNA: TGTGCCAGTAAGGCCAGGGGTGGCTACACCTTC
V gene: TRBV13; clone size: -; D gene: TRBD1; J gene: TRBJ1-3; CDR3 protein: CASSFDRASGNTIYF; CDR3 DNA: TGTGCCAGCAGCTTCGACAGGGCGAGTGGAAACACCATATATTTT
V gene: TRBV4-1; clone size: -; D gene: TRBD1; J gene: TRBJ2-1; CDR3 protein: CASSRQGYEQFF; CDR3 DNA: TGCGCCAGCAGCCGACAGGGGTATGAGCAGTTCTTC
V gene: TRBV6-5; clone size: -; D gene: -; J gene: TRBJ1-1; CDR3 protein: CASSYSTRLSTEAFF; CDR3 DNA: TGTGCCAGCAGTTACTCGACCAGGTTGAGCACTGAAGCTTTCTTT
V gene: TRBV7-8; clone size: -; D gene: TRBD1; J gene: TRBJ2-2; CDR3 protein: CASSPNRAGGTGELFF; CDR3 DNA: TGTGCCAGCAGCCCCAACCGGGCAGGGGGAACCGGGGAGCTGTTTTTT
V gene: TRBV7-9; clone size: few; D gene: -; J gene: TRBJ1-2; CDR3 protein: CASSIRQSFYGYTF; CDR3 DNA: TGTGCCAGCAGCATAAGACAGTCTTTCTATGGCTACACCTTC
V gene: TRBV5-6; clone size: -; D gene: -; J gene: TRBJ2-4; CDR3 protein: CASSLPGAKNIQYF; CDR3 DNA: TGTGCCAGCAGCTTGCCGGGGGCCAAAAACATTCAGTACTTC
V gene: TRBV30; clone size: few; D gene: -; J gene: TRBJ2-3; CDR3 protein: CAWSQGSTDTQYF; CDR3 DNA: TGTGCCTGGAGCCAGGGGAGCACAGATACGCAGTATTTT
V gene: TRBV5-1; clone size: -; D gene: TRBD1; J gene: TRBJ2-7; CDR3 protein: CASSLADRGYEQYF; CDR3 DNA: TGCGCCAGCAGCTTGGCGGACAGGGGATACGAGCAGTACTTC
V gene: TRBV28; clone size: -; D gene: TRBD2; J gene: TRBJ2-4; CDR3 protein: CASSERGAKNIQYF; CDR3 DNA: TGTGCCAGCAGTGAGCGGGGTGCCAAAAACATTCAGTACTTC
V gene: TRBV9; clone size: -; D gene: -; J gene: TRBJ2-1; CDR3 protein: CASSVVASAYNEQFF; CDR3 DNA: TGTGCCAGCAGCGTAGTGGCAAGCGCTTACAATGAGCAGTTCTTC
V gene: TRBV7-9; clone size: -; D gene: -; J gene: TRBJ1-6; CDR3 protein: CASSGGGNSPLHF; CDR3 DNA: TGTGCCTCCTCCGGGGGAGGGAATTCACCCCTCCACTTT
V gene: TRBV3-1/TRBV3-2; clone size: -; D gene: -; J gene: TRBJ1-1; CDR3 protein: CASSQFSGATEAFF; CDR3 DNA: TGTGCCAGCAGCCAATTTAGTGGGGCCACTGAAGCTTTCTTT
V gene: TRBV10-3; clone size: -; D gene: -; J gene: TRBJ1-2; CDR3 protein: CAISPPRVRDYGYTF; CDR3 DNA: TGTGCCATCAGTCCTCCCAGGGTCCGGGACTATGGCTACACCTTC
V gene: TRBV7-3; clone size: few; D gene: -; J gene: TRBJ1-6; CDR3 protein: CASSLSPGSNSPLHF; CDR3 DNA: TGTGCCAGCAGCTTAAGCCCAGGGTCTAATTCACCCCTCCACTTT
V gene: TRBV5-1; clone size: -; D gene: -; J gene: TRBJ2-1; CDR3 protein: CASSFSYEQFF; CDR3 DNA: TGCGCCAGCAGCTTCTCCTATGAGCAGTTCTTC
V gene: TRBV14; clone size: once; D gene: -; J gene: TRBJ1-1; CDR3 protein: CASSRSPEAFF; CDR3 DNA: TGTGCCAGCAGCCGTAGTCCCGAAGCTTTCTTT
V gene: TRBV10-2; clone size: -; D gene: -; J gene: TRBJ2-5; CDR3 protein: CASSERGAGETQYF; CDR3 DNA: TGCGCCAGCAGTGAGCGGGGGGCCGGGGAGACCCAGTACTTC
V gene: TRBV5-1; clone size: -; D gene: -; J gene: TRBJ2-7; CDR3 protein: CASSSEGYVYEQYF; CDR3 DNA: TGCGCCAGCAGCTCGGAGGGGTATGTTTACGAGCAGTACTTC
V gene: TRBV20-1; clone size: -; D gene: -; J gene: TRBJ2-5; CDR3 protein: CSASEETQYF; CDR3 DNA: TGCAGTGCTAGCGAAGAGACCCAGTACTTC
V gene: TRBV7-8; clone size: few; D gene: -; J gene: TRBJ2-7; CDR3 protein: CASSSVGAPFEQYF; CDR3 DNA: TGTGCCAGCAGCTCCGTAGGGGCTCCCTTCGAGCAGTACTTC
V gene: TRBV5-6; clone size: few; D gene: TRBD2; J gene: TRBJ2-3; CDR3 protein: CASSLAKMGTRRADTQYF; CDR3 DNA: TGTGCCAGCAGCTTGGCCAAGATGGGGACTAGGAGGGCAGATACGCAGTATTTT
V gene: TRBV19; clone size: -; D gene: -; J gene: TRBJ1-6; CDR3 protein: CASSMGRVNNSPLHF; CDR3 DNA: TGTGCCAGTAGTATGGGCAGGGTAAATAATTCACCCCTCCACTTT
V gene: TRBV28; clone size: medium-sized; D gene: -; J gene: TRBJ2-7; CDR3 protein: CASSSGVHEQYF; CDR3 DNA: TGTGCCAGCAGTTCGGGGGTGCACGAGCAGTACTTC